This passage covers 4 T cell receptor beta chains from one sample sequenced in a study of T cell responses to AZD1222 COVID-19 vaccine. Libraries were prepared by immunoSEQ multiplex PCR; TCRdb keeps only in-frame clonotypes and omits some of them. Of 90,000 or so clones in the sample, around 85% were seen once. The source was peripheral blood, collected on day 0 of AZD1222 vaccination. These receptors all stem from an adult in good health.

The genes are TRBV11-2 and TRBJ2-7; perhaps D is TRBD1 or TRBD2 (5 bases each). CDR3 length: 15 residues. CDR1 and CDR2 from the germline V gene are SGHAT and FQNNGV. V was shortened by 2 bases and J by 7 bases, with 18 bases between the two germline ends. The CDR3 here is CASSLKSFGAREQYF. DNA for the CDR3: TGTGCCAGCAGCTTAAAATCATTCGGGGCTCGAGAGCAGTACTTC.

This chain uses TRBV18 with TRBJ1-5; possibly TRBD1 for D (6 bases). V was clipped by 3 bases and J by 0 bases, with 12 bases between them. Per germline, CDR1 KGHSH and CDR2 LQKENI. The CDR3 spans 16 residues. DNA for the CDR3: TGTGCCAGCTCACCCCGGACAGATTATAGCAATCAGCCCCAGCATTTT. Translating gives CASSPRTDYSNQPQHF.

The chain couples TRBV5-8 to TRBJ1-5; D perhaps matches TRBD1 (6 bases). The germline CDR1 and CDR2 sequences are SGHTS and YDEGEE. V was cut by 4 bases and J by 0 bases, with 11 bases left in between. The CDR3 has 15 amino acids. The CDR3 protein is CASSPGQYSNQPQHF. In nucleotides, the CDR3 is TGTGCCAGCAGCCCTGGACAGTATAGCAATCAGCCCCAGCATTTT.

The gene calls are TRBV7-2 and TRBJ2-7; D unresolved. V lost 5 bases, J lost 0 bases, and 2 bases lay in between. This CDR3 is built from 11 residues. Germline CDR1 and CDR2: SGHTA and FQGNSA. CDR3 loop: CASSLSYEQYF. The CDR3 nucleotides are TGTGCCAGCAGCCTCTCCTACGAGCAGTACTTC.